This paragraph reports one T cell receptor beta chain. What it binds is unknown. Assay used: immunoSEQ multiplex PCR; TCRdb lists only in-frame clones, some missing. There are some 150,000 clones in the sample; more than 75% occur only once, and 1.4% lies in the top ten. The data are from a study of cytomegalovirus exposure and HLA in healthy donors. At the level of the study: The 120 or so validation repertoires, a later analysis reported, used the same platform as the approximately 650 first-cohort repertoires. Study observations and caveats: The study found most TCR sequences rare, yet found some public TCRs in many donors. In the roughly 130 validation repertoires, a later analysis found that first-cohort TCR clusters tended to co-occur.

Germline V gene lookup returns CDR1 SGHRS and CDR2 YFSETQ. The CDR3 consists of 19 residues. V dropped 4 bases and J dropped 8; count of bases not matched to a gene: 19. The donors were members of the validation cohort comprising some 130 subjects, separate from the roughly 640-subject first cohort. The sample consisted of PBMCs. The sequence was obtained from a woman younger than 45 in good health and CMV-seronegative. The chain employs TRBV5-1 and TRBJ1-6; 9 bases align to TRBD1. CDR3 amino acids: CASSPTEMTGGGPYSPLHF. The CDR3 coding sequence is TGCGCCAGCAGCCCAACAGAGATGACAGGGGGTGGCCCATATTCACCCCTCCACTTT.